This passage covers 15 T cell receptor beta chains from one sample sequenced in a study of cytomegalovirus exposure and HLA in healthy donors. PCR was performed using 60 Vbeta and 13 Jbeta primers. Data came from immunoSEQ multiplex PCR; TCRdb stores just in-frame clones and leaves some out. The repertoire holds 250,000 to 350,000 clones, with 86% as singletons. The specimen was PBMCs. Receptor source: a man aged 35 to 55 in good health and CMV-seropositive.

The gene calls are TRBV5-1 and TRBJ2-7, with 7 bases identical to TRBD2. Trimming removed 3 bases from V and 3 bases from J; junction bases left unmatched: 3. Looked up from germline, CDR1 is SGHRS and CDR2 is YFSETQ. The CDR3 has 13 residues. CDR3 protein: CASSSSGDYEQYF. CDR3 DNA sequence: TGCGCCAGCAGCTCGAGCGGGGACTACGAGCAGTACTTC.

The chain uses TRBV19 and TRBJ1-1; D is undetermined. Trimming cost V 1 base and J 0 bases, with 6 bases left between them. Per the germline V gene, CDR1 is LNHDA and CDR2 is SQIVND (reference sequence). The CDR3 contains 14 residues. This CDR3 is CASSIGRLNTEAFF. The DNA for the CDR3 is TGTGCCAGTAGTATAGGGAGACTGAACACTGAAGCTTTCTTT.

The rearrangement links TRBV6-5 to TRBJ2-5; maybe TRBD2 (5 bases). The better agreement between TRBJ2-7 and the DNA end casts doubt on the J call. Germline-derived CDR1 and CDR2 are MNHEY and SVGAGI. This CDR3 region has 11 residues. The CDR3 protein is CASRLAYEQYF. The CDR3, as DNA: TGTGCCAGCAGGCTAGCATACGAGCAGTACTTC.

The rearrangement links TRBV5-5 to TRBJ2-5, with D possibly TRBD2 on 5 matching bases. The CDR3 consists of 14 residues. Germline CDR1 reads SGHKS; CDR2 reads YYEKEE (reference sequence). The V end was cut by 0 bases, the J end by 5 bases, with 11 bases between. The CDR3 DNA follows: TGTGCCAGCAGCTTGGGAGGGTTTGAGGAGACCCAGTACTTC. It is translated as CASSLGGFEETQYF.

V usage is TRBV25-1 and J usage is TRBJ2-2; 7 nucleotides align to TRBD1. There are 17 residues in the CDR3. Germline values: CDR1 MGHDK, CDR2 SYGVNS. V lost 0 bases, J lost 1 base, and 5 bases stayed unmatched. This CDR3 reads CASSEYPGTENTGELFF. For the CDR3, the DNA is TGTGCCAGCAGTGAATACCCGGGGACAGAGAACACCGGGGAGCTGTTTTTT.

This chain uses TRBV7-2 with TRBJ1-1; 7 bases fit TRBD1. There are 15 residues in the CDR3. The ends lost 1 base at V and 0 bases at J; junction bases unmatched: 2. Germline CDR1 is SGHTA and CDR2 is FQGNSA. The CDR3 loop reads CASSLGGTVNTEAFF. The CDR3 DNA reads TGTGCCAGCAGCTTAGGCGGGACAGTGAACACTGAAGCTTTCTTT.

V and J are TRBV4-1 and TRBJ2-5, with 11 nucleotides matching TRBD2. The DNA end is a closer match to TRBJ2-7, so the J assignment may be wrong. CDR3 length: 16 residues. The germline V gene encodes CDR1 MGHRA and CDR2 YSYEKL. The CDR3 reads CASSQEDRLAGGEQYF. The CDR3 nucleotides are TGCGCCAGCAGCCAAGAGGATCGCCTAGCGGGAGGCGAGCAGTACTTC.

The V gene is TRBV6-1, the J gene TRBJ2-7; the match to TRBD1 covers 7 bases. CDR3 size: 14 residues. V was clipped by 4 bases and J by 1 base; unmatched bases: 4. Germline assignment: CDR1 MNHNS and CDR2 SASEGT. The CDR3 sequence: CASSGTGHSYEQYF. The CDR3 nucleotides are TGTGCCAGCAGTGGGACAGGTCATTCCTACGAGCAGTACTTC.

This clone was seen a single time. As DNA, the CDR3 is TGTGCCAGCAGCTTAGGTACGGGTCGCATGAACACTGAAGCTTTCTTT. The encoded protein is CASSLGTGRMNTEAFF. J is TRBJ1-1 and V is TRBV7-9; D gene unclear. Germline V lookup: CDR1 SEHNR, CDR2 FQNEAQ (reference sequence). The CDR3 consists of 16 residues. V lost 1 base, J lost 0 bases, and 12 bases lay in between. Filled out from reference TRBV7-9 and TRBJ1-1, the complete variable domain reads DTGVSQNPRHKITKRGQNVTFRCDPISEHNRLYWYRQTLGQGPEFLTYFQNEAQLEKSRLLSDRFSAERPKGSFSTLEIQRTEQGDSAMYLCASSLGTGRMNTEAFFGQGTRLTVV.

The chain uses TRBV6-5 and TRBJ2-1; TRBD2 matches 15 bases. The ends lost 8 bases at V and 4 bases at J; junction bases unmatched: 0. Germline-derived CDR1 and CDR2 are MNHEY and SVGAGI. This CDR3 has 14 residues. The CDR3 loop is CASGTSGRYNEQFF. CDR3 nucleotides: TGTGCCAGCGGGACTAGCGGGAGGTACAATGAGCAGTTCTTC.

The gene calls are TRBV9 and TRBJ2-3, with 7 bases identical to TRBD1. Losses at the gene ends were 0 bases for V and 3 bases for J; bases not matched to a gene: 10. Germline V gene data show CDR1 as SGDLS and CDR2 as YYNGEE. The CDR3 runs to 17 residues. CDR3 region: CASSVAPPGQPTDTQYF. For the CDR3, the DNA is TGTGCCAGCAGCGTAGCCCCGCCGGGACAGCCTACAGATACGCAGTATTTT.

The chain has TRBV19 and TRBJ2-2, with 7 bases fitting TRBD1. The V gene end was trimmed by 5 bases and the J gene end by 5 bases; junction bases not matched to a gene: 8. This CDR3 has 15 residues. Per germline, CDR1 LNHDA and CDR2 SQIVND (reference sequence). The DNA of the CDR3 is TGTGCCAGTAGTGGGGACAGCCGGTTGACCGGGGAGCTGTTTTTT. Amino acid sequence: CASSGDSRLTGELFF.

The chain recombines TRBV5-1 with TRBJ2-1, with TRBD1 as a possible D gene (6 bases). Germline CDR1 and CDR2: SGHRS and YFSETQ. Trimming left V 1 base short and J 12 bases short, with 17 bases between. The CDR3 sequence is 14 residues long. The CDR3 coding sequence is TGCGCCAGCAGCTTGAACAGCCCGCTCAGGGGGCAGTTCTTC. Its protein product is CASSLNSPLRGQFF. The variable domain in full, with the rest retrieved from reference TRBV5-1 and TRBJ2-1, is KAGVTQTPRYLIKTRGQQVTLSCSPISGHRSVSWYQQTPGQGLQFLFEYFSETQRNKGNFPGRFSGRQFSNSRSEMNVSTLELGDSALYLCASSLNSPLRGQFFGPGTRLTVL.

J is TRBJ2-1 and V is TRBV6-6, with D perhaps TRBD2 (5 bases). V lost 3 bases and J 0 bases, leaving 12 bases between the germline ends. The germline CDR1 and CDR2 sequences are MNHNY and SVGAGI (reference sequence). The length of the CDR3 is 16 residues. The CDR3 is CASSYPRASSYNEQFF. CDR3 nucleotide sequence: TGTGCCAGCAGTTATCCGCGGGCCTCCTCCTACAATGAGCAGTTCTTC.

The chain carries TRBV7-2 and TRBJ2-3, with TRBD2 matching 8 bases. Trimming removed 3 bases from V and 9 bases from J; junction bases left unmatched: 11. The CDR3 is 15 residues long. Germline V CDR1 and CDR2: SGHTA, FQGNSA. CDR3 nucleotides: TGTGCCAGCAGCTTTCCGCTAGCGGGCAAACCGACGCAGTATTTT. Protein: CASSFPLAGKPTQYF.